This TCR beta chain came from a study of T cell responses to AZD1222 COVID-19 vaccine. Profiling relied on immunoSEQ multiplex PCR, and the TCRdb table lists in-frame clones only, not all of them. The table records roughly 110,000 clones, roughly 91% of them present only once. The CDR3 length is 16 residues. Per the germline V gene, CDR1 is LGHDT and CDR2 is YNNKEL (reference sequence). Trimming took off 0 bases at V and 3 bases at J, with 11 bases between the two ends. Sequenced material: peripheral blood, taken 28 days after the second AZD1222 dose. The receptor was derived from an adult who received the AZD1222 COVID-19 vaccine. V gene TRBV3-1 (or the pseudogene TRBV3-2) combines with J gene TRBJ1-4; D is perhaps TRBD1 (5 bases). CDR3 amino acids: CASSQESGMSNEKLFF. The CDR3 DNA reads TGTGCCAGCAGCCAAGAGTCAGGGATGTCTAATGAAAAACTGTTTTTT.